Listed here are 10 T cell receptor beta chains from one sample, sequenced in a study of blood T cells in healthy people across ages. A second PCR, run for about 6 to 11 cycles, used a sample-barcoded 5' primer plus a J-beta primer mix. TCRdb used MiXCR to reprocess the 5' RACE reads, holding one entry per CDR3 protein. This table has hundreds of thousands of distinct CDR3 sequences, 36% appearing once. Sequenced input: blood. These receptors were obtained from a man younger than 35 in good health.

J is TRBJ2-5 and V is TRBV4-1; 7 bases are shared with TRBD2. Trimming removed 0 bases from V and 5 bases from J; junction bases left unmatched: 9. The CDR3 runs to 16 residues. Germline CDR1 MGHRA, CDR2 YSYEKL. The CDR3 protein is CASSQDGGGIVETQYF. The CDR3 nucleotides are TGCGCCAGCAGCCAAGATGGGGGGGGGATCGTGGAGACCCAGTACTTC.

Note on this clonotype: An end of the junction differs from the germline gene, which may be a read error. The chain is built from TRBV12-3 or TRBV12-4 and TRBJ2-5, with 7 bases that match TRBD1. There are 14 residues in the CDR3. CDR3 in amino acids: CASRLGTEKETQYF. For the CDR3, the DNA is TGTGCCAGCAGGTTAGGGACAGAAAAAGAGACCCAGTACTTC.

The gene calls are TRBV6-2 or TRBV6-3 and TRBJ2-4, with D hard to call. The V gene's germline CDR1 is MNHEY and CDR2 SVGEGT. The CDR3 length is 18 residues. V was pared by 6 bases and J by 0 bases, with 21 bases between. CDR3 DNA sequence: TGTGCCAGCAGCCGGAGAGCGCCCCGAACCTTAGCCAAAAACATTCAGTACTTC. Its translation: CASSRRAPRTLAKNIQYF.

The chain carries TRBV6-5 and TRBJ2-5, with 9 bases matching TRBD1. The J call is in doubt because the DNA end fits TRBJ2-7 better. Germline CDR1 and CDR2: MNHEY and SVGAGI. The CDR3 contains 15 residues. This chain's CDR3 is CASSYGQGKMYEQYF. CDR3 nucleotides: TGTGCCAGCAGTTACGGACAGGGGAAGATGTACGAGCAGTACTTC.

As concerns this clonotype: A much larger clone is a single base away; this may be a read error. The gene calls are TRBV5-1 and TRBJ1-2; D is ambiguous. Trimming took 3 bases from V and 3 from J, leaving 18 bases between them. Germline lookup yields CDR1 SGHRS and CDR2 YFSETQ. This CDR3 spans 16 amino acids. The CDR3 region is CASSSRPRRSHYGYTF. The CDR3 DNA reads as TGCGCCAGCAGCTCCCGTCCCCGGCGGAGTCACTATGGCTACACCTTC.

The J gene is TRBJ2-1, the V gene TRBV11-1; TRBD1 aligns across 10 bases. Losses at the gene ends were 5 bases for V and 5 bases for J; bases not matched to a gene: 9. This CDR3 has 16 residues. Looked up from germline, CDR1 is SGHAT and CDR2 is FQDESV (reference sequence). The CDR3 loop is CASSLEGGQGHNEQFF. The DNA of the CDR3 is TGTGCCAGCAGCCTAGAAGGGGGACAGGGGCACAATGAGCAGTTCTTC.

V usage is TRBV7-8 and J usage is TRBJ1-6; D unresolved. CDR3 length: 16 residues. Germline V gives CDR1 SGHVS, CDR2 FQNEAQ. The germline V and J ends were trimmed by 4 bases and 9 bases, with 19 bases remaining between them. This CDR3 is CASSSPPRRPGSPLHF. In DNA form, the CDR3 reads TGTGCCAGCAGCTCCCCCCCGAGGCGACCTGGTTCACCCCTCCACTTT.

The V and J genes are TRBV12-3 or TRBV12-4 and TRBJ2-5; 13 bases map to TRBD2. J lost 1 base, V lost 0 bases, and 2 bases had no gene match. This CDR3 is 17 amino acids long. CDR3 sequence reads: CASSLALAGGFQETQYF. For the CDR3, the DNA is TGTGCCAGCAGTTTAGCACTAGCGGGGGGGTTCCAAGAGACCCAGTACTTC.

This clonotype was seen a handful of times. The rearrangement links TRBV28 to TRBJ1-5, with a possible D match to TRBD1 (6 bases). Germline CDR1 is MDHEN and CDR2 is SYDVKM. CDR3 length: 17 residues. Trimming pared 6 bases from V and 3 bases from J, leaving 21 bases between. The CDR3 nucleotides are TGTGCCAGCAGCCGACGGGGGGGAGGGACATCCAATCAGCCCCAGCATTTT. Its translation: CASSRRGGGTSNQPQHF.

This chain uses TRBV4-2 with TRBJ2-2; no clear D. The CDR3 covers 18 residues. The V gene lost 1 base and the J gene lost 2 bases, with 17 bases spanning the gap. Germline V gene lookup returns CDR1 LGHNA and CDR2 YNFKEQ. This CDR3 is CASSQGPSSGLNTGELFF. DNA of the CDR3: TGTGCCAGCAGCCAAGGCCCCTCCTCTGGCCTTAACACCGGGGAGCTGTTTTTT.